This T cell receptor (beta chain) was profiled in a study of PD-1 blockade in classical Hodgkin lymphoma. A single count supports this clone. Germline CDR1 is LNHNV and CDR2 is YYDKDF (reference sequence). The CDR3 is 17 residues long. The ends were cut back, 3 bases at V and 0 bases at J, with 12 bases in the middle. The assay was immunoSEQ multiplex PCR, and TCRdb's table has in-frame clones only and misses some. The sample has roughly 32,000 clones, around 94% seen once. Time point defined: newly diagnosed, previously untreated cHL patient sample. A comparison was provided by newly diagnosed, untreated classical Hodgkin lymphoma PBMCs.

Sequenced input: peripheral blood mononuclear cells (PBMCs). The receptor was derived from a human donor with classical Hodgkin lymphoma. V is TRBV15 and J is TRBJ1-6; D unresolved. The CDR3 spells CATSRLRPSSYNSPLHF. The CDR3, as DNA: TGTGCCACCAGCAGGCTTAGACCTAGCTCCTATAATTCACCCCTCCACTTT. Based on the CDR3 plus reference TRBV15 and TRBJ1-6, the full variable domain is DAMVIQNPRYQVTQFGKPVTLSCSQTLNHNVMYWYQQKSSQAPKLLFHYYDKDFNNEADTPDNFQSRRPNTSFCFLDIRSPGLGDTAMYLCATSRLRPSSYNSPLHFGNGTRLTVT.